This is a list of T cell receptor beta chains from one sample in a study of blood T cell repertoires in COVID-19. Measured with immunoSEQ multiplex PCR; TCRdb has only the in-frame clones, and not every one. This table holds about 250,000 clones, 87% found once. Sequenced sample: peripheral blood. The receptors were sampled from a man aged 18 to 30 with active or convalescent COVID-19. CDR3s include the opening cysteine and the closing phenylalanine or tryptophan. A D gene is named only where the DNA matches it firmly. The size field is filled for only some rows; it gives once, few, many or a size class.

CDR3aa	CDR3nt	v_gene	j_gene	abundance	d_gene
CASSVLGASTDTQYF	TGTGCCAGCAGCGTTTTGGGGGCCTCCACAGATACGCAGTATTTT	TRBV9	TRBJ2-3	.	.
CASSPPSGATYEQYF	TGTGCCAGCTCACCACCTAGCGGGGCGACCTACGAGCAGTACTTC	TRBV18	TRBJ2-7	.	TRBD2
CASSKDISGTEAFF	TGTGCCAGTAGTAAGGACATCTCCGGCACTGAAGCTTTCTTT	TRBV19	TRBJ1-1	few	.
CASSLGATNYGYTF	TGTGCCAGCAGCTTAGGGGCCACAAACTATGGCTACACCTTC	TRBV7-2	TRBJ1-2	.	.
CASSLALAGDTGELFF	TGTGCCAGCAGTCTAGCCCTAGCGGGAGACACCGGGGAGCTGTTTTTT	TRBV9	TRBJ2-2	.	TRBD2
CATSRDRSYNSPLHF	TGTGCCACCAGCAGAGATAGGAGCTATAATTCACCCCTCCACTTT	TRBV15	TRBJ1-6	.	.
CASARGNEQFF	TGCGCCAGCGCTAGGGGGAATGAGCAGTTCTTC	TRBV5-1	TRBJ2-1	.	.
CSVEDVSGTIYF	TGCAGCGTTGAAGATGTTAGCGGCACCATATATTTT	TRBV29-1	TRBJ1-3	.	.
CASSPAPGLGGYTF	TGTGCCAGCAGCCCGGCACCAGGGCTTGGGGGCTACACCTTC	TRBV6-5	TRBJ1-2	.	.
CASSPSWEGNQPQHF	TGCGCCAGCAGCCCCTCGTGGGAGGGGAATCAGCCCCAGCATTTT	TRBV4-1	TRBJ1-5	.	.
CASSEVDSHSYEQYF	TGTGCCAGCAGTGAAGTTGATAGCCACTCCTACGAGCAGTACTTC	TRBV2	TRBJ2-7	.	.
CASSLTSSYEQYF	TGTGCCAGCAGTTTAACCAGCTCCTACGAGCAGTACTTC	TRBV28	TRBJ2-7	.	.
CARSLGQGRTEAFF	TGTGCCAGAAGCTTGGGACAGGGTCGCACTGAAGCTTTCTTT	TRBV7-5	TRBJ1-1	.	.
CATRQGVRASPLHF	TGTGCCACCAGACAGGGTGTCCGAGCTTCACCCCTCCACTTT	TRBV24-1	TRBJ1-6	.	.
CASSRLTQRGYTF	TGTGCCAGCAGCCGATTAACCCAGCGGGGCTACACCTTC	TRBV6-5	TRBJ1-2	.	.
CASSPSGSLQYNEQFF	TGTGCCAGCAGCCCATCAGGGTCCTTACAATACAATGAGCAGTTCTTC	TRBV7-9	TRBJ2-1	.	.
CASSKGQGGNEQFF	TGTGCCAGCAGCAAAGGACAGGGGGGCAATGAGCAGTTCTTC	TRBV9	TRBJ2-1	.	TRBD1
CASSTRTSGSYNEQFF	TGTGCCAGCAGTACCCGGACTAGCGGGAGCTACAATGAGCAGTTCTTC	TRBV6-6	TRBJ2-1	.	TRBD2
CASRTPSGESGYTF	TGTGCCAGTAGAACGCCATCGGGGGAAAGTGGCTACACCTTC	TRBV19	TRBJ1-2	.	.
CASREESLAFF	TGTGCCAGCAGGGAGGAAAGTCTTGCTTTCTTT	TRBV28	TRBJ1-1	.	.
CASSVGSSGGASTQYF	TGTGCCAGCAGCGTAGGGTCAAGCGGGGGGGCGAGTACGCAGTATTTT	TRBV9	TRBJ2-3	.	TRBD2
CASALETGRAFF	TGTGCTAGTGCTCTCGAGACAGGGCGAGCTTTCTTT	TRBV12-5	TRBJ1-1	few	TRBD1
CASTAGNTDTQYF	TGTGCCAGTACGGCGGGGAACACAGATACGCAGTATTTT	TRBV19	TRBJ2-3	.	.
CASSPPGLAGLSDTQYF	TGTGCCAGCAGCCCACCCGGACTAGCGGGGTTATCAGATACGCAGTATTTT	TRBV7-9	TRBJ2-3	.	TRBD2
CASSLLQGRGEKLFF	TGTGCCAGCAGCCTTCTACAGGGTCGGGGTGAAAAACTGTTTTTT	TRBV5-4	TRBJ1-4	.	.
CASRVLAGPDTQYF	TGTGCCAGCAGAGTTTTGGCAGGGCCAGATACGCAGTATTTT	TRBV5-6	TRBJ2-3	.	.
CASSVGTGGLEAFF	TGTGCCAGCAGCGTAGGAACAGGGGGCCTTGAAGCTTTCTTT	TRBV9	TRBJ1-1	.	TRBD1
CASSHGGRAASHSNQPQHF	TGTGCCAGCAGCCATGGGGGGAGGGCAGCATCCCATAGCAATCAGCCCCAGCATTTT	TRBV7-2	TRBJ1-5	.	.